This T cell receptor (beta chain) comes out of a study of blood T cell repertoires in COVID-19. Study-wide background: From T cells, B-cell-depleted T cells, or PBMCs came the material, which was cDNA or gDNA.

Symptom resolution, clearance, or two negative PCRs marked donors in Cohort 3 as recovered. The CDR3 is made up of 14 amino acids. The V end lost 7 bases, the J end lost 8 bases, and 21 bases lay between the germline ends. CDR1 and CDR2 from the germline V gene are SGHTS and YDEGEE. Original handling: Reference gene primer amplification gave nucleated cell count estimates. Profiling relied on immunoSEQ multiplex PCR, and the TCRdb table lists in-frame clones only, not all of them. The V and J calls and clone size come from that table; D and trimming were worked out from the DNA. The table shows about 350,000 clones, with roughly 87% occurring only once.

Sequencing used PBMCs or T cells enriched from blood (not recorded which). The sequence derives from a woman aged 30 to 39 who had recovered from COVID-19. The chain has TRBV5-8 and TRBJ1-2; D not certain. The CDR3 loop reads CASSRRASTKGYTF. CDR3 nucleotides: TGTGCCAGCTCCCGGCGGGCTTCTACTAAAGGCTACACCTTC. The full variable domain, with the rest looked up from reference TRBV5-8 and TRBJ1-2, is EAGVTQSPTHLIKTRGQQATLRCSPISGHTSVYWYQQALGLGLQFLLWYDEGEERNRGNFPPRFSGRQFPNYSSELNVNALELEDSALYLCASSRRASTKGYTFGSGTRLTVV.